Presented here are 8 T cell receptor beta chains from one specimen sequenced in a study of T cells in Graves' hyperthyroidism and ophthalmopathy. TCR beta CDR3 region amplification was performed from RNA transcripts. A set of HTBI primers served as the primers for a first-round RT-PCR of the TCR CDR3. TCRdb itself ran the multiplex PCR reads through MiXCR, one entry per CDR3 protein. The sample yields 450,000 to 500,000 distinct CDR3 sequences, around a fifth seen once. The sample was blood. Every receptor here comes from a woman in her 70s with Graves' ophthalmopathy.

The sample holds one count of this clonotype. This rearrangement joins TRBV19 to TRBJ1-6; 9 bases are shared with TRBD1. J lost 7 bases, V lost 3 bases, and 4 bases had no gene match. This CDR3 spans 15 amino acids. Germline V lookup: CDR1 LNHDA, CDR2 SQIVND (reference sequence). DNA for the CDR3: TGTGCCAGTAGTATGGGGGACAGGGTGAATTCACCCCTCCACTTT. Protein: CASSMGDRVNSPLHF.

This clonotype was counted ten times or more. The chain combines TRBV28 with TRBJ2-1; 8 nucleotides agree with TRBD1. Looked up from germline, CDR1 is MDHEN and CDR2 is SYDVKM. Germline trimming cut 9 bases from V and 10 bases from J; bases unmatched to any gene: 14. CDR3 length: 14 residues. CDR3 protein: CASRIGQGYREQFF. Written as DNA, the CDR3 is TGTGCCAGTAGGATAGGACAGGGTTATCGCGAGCAGTTCTTC.

The rearrangement joins TRBV5-8 to TRBJ1-1, with a tentative D call TRBD1 (6 bases). The CDR3 runs 17 residues. CDR1 is SGHTS and CDR2 is YDEGEE in the germline V gene. V dropped 0 bases and J dropped 1 base, with 16 bases sitting between them. This chain's CDR3 is CASSLASLGAQNTEAFF. CDR3 DNA: TGTGCCAGCAGCTTGGCTTCTTTGGGGGCGCAGAACACTGAAGCTTTCTTT.

The V call is TRBV9, the J call TRBJ2-2; 8 nucleotides agree with TRBD1. Germline CDR1 SGDLS, CDR2 YYNGEE. V lost 3 bases, J lost 3 bases, and 10 bases stayed unmatched. The CDR3 covers 17 residues. CDR3 nucleotide sequence: TGTGCCAGCAGCGGTCTATGGACAGGGAAGGACACCGGGGAGCTGTTTTTT. Encoded protein: CASSGLWTGKDTGELFF.

The rearrangement links TRBV7-9 to TRBJ2-2, with 7 positions matching TRBD1. Looked up from germline, CDR1 is SEHNR and CDR2 is FQNEAQ (reference sequence). J gave up 6 bases and V 3 bases, and 10 bases lay outside the gene matches. The CDR3 has 16 residues. The DNA for the CDR3 is TGTGCCAGCAGCTTGTCAGGGGGTATCTGGTCCGGGGAGCTGTTTTTT. Its translation: CASSLSGGIWSGELFF. The variable domain in full, completed from reference TRBV7-9 and TRBJ2-2, reads DTGVSQNPRHKITKRGQNVTFRCDPISEHNRLYWYRQTLGQGPEFLTYFQNEAQLEKSRLLSDRFSAERPKGSFSTLEIQRTEQGDSAMYLCASSLSGGIWSGELFFGEGSRLTVL.

The chain carries TRBV12-5 and TRBJ1-3; D gene ambiguous. This CDR3 contains 14 residues. From germline, CDR1 is LGHNT and CDR2 FRNRAP. Deletions cut 2 bases from V and 4 bases from J, with 9 bases between. CDR3 DNA: TGTGCTAGTGGTTTGTGGGGATCCGGAAACACCATATATTTT. Amino acid sequence: CASGLWGSGNTIYF.

This rearrangement joins TRBV7-9 to TRBJ2-5; D gene ambiguous. The ends were cut back, 5 bases at V and 1 base at J, with 11 bases in the middle. CDR1 and CDR2 (germline): SEHNR, FQNEAQ (reference sequence). The CDR3 is 14 amino acids. The CDR3: CASSQETPQETQYF. The CDR3 nucleotides read TGTGCCAGCAGCCAAGAGACTCCCCAAGAGACCCAGTACTTC. The variable domain in full, with the rest retrieved from reference TRBV7-9 and TRBJ2-5, is DTGVSQNPRHKITKRGQNVTFRCDPISEHNRLYWYRQTLGQGPEFLTYFQNEAQLEKSRLLSDRFSAERPKGSFSTLEIQRTEQGDSAMYLCASSQETPQETQYFGPGTRLLVL.

The J gene is TRBJ1-2, the V gene TRBV12-3 or TRBV12-4; D gene uncertain. The germline V and J ends were trimmed by 6 bases and 7 bases, with 18 bases remaining between them. This CDR3 comprises 14 residues. CDR3 in amino acids: CASSPQEGRAGYTF. CDR3 nucleotides: TGTGCCAGCAGCCCCCAAGAGGGTAGGGCTGGCTACACCTTC.